The 19 T cell receptor beta chains below all came from one sample that was sequenced in a study of blood T cell repertoires in COVID-19. Some clones are missing from TCRdb's copy, which holds only in-frame ones; the method was immunoSEQ multiplex PCR. The data show 130,000 or so clones, with 88% seen just once and approximately 1.5% held by the top ten. Sequenced material: peripheral blood. The receptors were gathered from a woman aged 60-75 years with acute or convalescent COVID-19.

The chain employs TRBV28 and TRBJ2-7, with 8 bases lining up with TRBD1. The CDR3 sequence is 14 residues long. J lost 2 bases, V lost 4 bases, and 4 bases had no gene match. The germline CDR1 and CDR2 sequences are MDHEN and SYDVKM. The CDR3 DNA follows: TGTGCCAGCAGTTACAGGGGGTTCACCTACGAGCAGTACTTC. Protein product: CASSYRGFTYEQYF.

The chain links TRBV28 to TRBJ2-6; 10 nucleotides agree with TRBD1. After removal of 8 bases from V and 2 bases from J, the junction contained 6 bases not matched to a gene. This CDR3 contains 16 residues. CDR1 and CDR2 from the germline V gene are MDHEN and SYDVKM. DNA of the CDR3: TGTGCCAGCTCCGGGACAGGGGTTACTGGGGCCAACGTCCTGACTTTC. Protein: CASSGTGVTGANVLTF. Full variable domain (remainder filled in from reference TRBV28 and TRBJ2-6): DVKVTQSSRYLVKRTGEKVFLECVQDMDHENMFWYRQDPGLGLRLIYFSYDVKMKEKGDIPEGYSVSREKKERFSLILESASTNQTSMYLCASSGTGVTGANVLTFGAGSRLTVL.

The chain links TRBV18 to TRBJ1-1; no clear D gene. The length of the CDR3 is 14 residues. The V and J ends lost 3 bases and 4 bases respectively, with 12 bases between them. Germline V lookup: CDR1 KGHSH, CDR2 LQKENI. The CDR3 DNA follows: TGTGCCAGCTCACCCATTATTGAGGGCACTGAAGCTTTCTTT. Translated: CASSPIIEGTEAFF.

Comment on this clone: The same CDR3 also results from other DNA sequences found in this sample. The chain uses TRBV7-9 and TRBJ2-7; no clear D. The germline V and J ends were trimmed by 5 bases and 0 bases, with 8 bases remaining between them. Germline CDR1 reads SEHNR; CDR2 reads FQNEAQ (reference sequence). The CDR3 loop spans 13 amino acids. This CDR3 reads CASSPPSSYEQYF. The DNA for the CDR3 is TGTGCCAGCAGCCCTCCGAGCTCCTACGAGCAGTACTTC.

This clone was seen only a few times. This rearrangement joins TRBV28 to TRBJ1-1; TRBD1 matches 8 bases. Germline CDR1 MDHEN, CDR2 SYDVKM. V shed 8 bases and J 7 bases; nucleotides not matched to a gene: 24. CDR3 size: 18 residues. CDR3 in DNA: TGTGCCAGCGGTGGGGATCGACAGGGGCTCGTCCTACACGATGAAGCTTTCTTT. This codes for CASGGDRQGLVLHDEAFF.

The V gene is TRBV24-1, the J gene TRBJ2-2, with 9 bases lining up with TRBD2. CDR1 and CDR2 from the germline V gene are KGHDR and SFDVKD. The CDR3 runs to 18 residues. The V and J ends lost 3 bases and 0 bases, in that order; junction bases with no gene match: 7. CDR3 bases: TGTGCCACCAGTGATCCGTCTAGCGGGGCGACGAACACCGGGGAGCTGTTTTTT. It yields the protein CATSDPSSGATNTGELFF.

The V gene is TRBV4-3, the J gene TRBJ2-7, with 9 bases fitting TRBD2. This CDR3 is 15 amino acids long. CDR1 is LGHNA, CDR2 YSLEER, per germline. V lost 2 bases and J lost 2; bases outside the gene matches: 4. CDR3 sequence (DNA): TGCGCCAGCAGCCAACGGGCGGGGGGGCCCTACGAGCAGTACTTC. Residues: CASSQRAGGPYEQYF.

This chain links TRBV19 with TRBJ1-1; tentative D call: TRBD1 (6 bases). Deletions cut 6 bases from V and 1 base from J, with 12 bases between. There are 14 residues in the CDR3. Germline V gene data show CDR1 as LNHDA and CDR2 as SQIVND (reference sequence). The CDR3 coding sequence is TGTGCCAGTAGGCCCAGGGGTGAGAACACTGAAGCTTTCTTT. It is translated as CASRPRGENTEAFF.

This clone was detected a few times. The V and J genes are TRBV15 and TRBJ1-5; 12 nucleotides match TRBD1. This CDR3 is built from 17 residues. V shed 3 bases, J shed 6 bases, and the junction held 9 bases outside the gene matches. CDR1 and CDR2 (germline): LNHNV, YYDKDF (reference sequence). Here the CDR3 DNA reads TGTGCCACCAGCAGGGGGACAGGGGGCGAGAGGGGTCAGCCCCAGCATTTT. This codes for CATSRGTGGERGQPQHF. Full variable domain (remainder filled in from reference TRBV15 and TRBJ1-5): DAMVIQNPRYQVTQFGKPVTLSCSQTLNHNVMYWYQQKSSQAPKLLFHYYDKDFNNEADTPDNFQSRRPNTSFCFLDIRSPGLGDTAMYLCATSRGTGGERGQPQHFGDGTRLSIL.

The V and J genes are TRBV19 and TRBJ2-7; TRBD1 matches at 7 bases. The germline CDR1 and CDR2 sequences are LNHDA and SQIVND (reference sequence). V gave up 6 bases and J gave up 5 bases; unmatched junction bases: 16. The CDR3 spans 16 residues. CDR3 amino acids: CASRNNRGHGGNEQYF. The CDR3 DNA sequence: TGTGCCAGTAGGAACAACAGGGGCCACGGAGGAAACGAGCAGTACTTC.

This chain links TRBV24-1 with TRBJ2-5; TRBD1 might be the D (5 bases). The CDR3 is 14 amino acids. The V and J ends lost 3 bases and 1 base respectively, with 8 bases between them. Germline values: CDR1 KGHDR, CDR2 SFDVKD. The DNA of the CDR3 is TGTGCCACCAGTGATACAGACAGCCAAGAGACCCAGTACTTC. Its protein product is CATSDTDSQETQYF.

This clone was seen only once. The chain uses TRBV2 and TRBJ1-5; 10 nucleotides line up with TRBD1. CDR1 and CDR2 (germline): SNHLY, FYNNEI. The V segment lost 9 bases and the J segment 3 bases; nucleotides outside the gene matches: 14. This CDR3 spans 17 amino acids. This CDR3 is CASRDGGTGVFNQPQHF. As DNA, the CDR3 is TGTGCCAGTAGGGACGGTGGGACAGGGGTATTCAATCAGCCCCAGCATTTT.

The J gene is TRBJ1-5, the V gene TRBV19; 9 bases are shared with TRBD1. The CDR3 sequence is 16 residues long. Germline CDR1 and CDR2: LNHDA and SQIVND (reference sequence). With V trimmed by 7 bases and J by 2 bases, 9 bases remained unmatched. The CDR3 loop reads CASTHGDREGNQPQHF. The CDR3 DNA reads TGTGCCAGTACCCACGGGGACAGGGAGGGCAATCAGCCCCAGCATTTT.

V is TRBV2 and J is TRBJ1-6; tentatively, D is TRBD1 (5 bases). The CDR3 sequence is 15 residues long. In germline, CDR1 is SNHLY, CDR2 FYNNEI. V lost 3 bases to trimming and J lost 6 bases, with 12 bases between them. The CDR3: CASSELGGINSPLHF. CDR3 sequence (DNA): TGTGCCAGCAGTGAGTTGGGGGGTATTAATTCACCCCTCCACTTT. The entire variable domain, with the rest obtained from reference TRBV2 and TRBJ1-6, is as follows: EPEVTQTPSHQVTQMGQEVILRCVPISNHLYFYWYRQILGQKVEFLVSFYNNEISEKSEIFDDQFSVERPDGSNFTLKIRSTKLEDSAMYFCASSELGGINSPLHFGNGTRLTVT.

To note about this clone: Other DNA sequences in the sample encode the same CDR3. V is TRBV12-3 or TRBV12-4 and J is TRBJ1-5; D ambiguous. Trimming removed 1 base from V and 5 bases from J, with 3 bases in between. The CDR3 runs to 12 residues. The CDR3: CASSLGDQPQHF. In DNA form, the CDR3 reads TGTGCCAGCAGTTTAGGAGATCAGCCCCAGCATTTT.

This chain links TRBV5-4 with TRBJ1-2; 9 positions match TRBD1. Trimming took 4 bases from V and 8 from J; bases not matched to a gene: 9. The CDR3 is made up of 14 amino acids. Germline CDR1 reads SGHNT; CDR2 reads YYREEE (reference sequence). The DNA of the CDR3 is TGTGCCAGCAGCCTCGGACAGGGGAGTGGAGGCTACACCTTC. It is translated as CASSLGQGSGGYTF.

The V call is TRBV2, the J call TRBJ2-5; D is unclear. The germline V gene encodes CDR1 SNHLY and CDR2 FYNNEI. The CDR3 runs 11 residues. Trimming removed 4 bases at V and 2 bases at J, with 2 bases between. The CDR3 protein is CASSAQETQYF. The CDR3, as DNA: TGTGCCAGCAGTGCGCAAGAGACCCAGTACTTC.

V and J are TRBV6-5 and TRBJ2-4; 8 bases fit TRBD2. CDR1 and CDR2 from the germline V gene are MNHEY and SVGAGI. Germline trimming cut 6 bases from V and 11 bases from J; bases unmatched to any gene: 6. The CDR3 has 12 amino acids. For the CDR3, the DNA is TGTGCCAGCAGCGGGGGGGTCGAAGTTCAGTACTTC. Translation gives CASSGGVEVQYF.

The rearrangement joins TRBV6-5 to TRBJ1-5; 8 positions agree with TRBD1. Germline CDR1 reads MNHEY; CDR2 reads SVGAGI. CDR3 size: 14 residues. Trimming at V came to 6 bases and at J to 2 bases, leaving 3 bases not matched to a gene. CDR3 in amino acids: CASSPTGGNQPQHF. Written as DNA, the CDR3 is TGTGCCAGCAGCCCGACAGGGGGCAATCAGCCCCAGCATTTT.